The 15 T cell receptor beta chains in this list originate from one sample, sequenced in a study of CD8 T cells in Susac syndrome. When the RNA was reverse transcribed, random hexamers were used with an input of about 0.5 to 1 ug. TCRdb processed the immunoSEQ multiplex PCR reads anew with MiXCR; each CDR3 protein has one entry. Here the sample spans approximately 120,000 distinct CDR3 sequences, under 95% being singletons. The sequencing sample was made of CD8+ T cells from PBMCs. The receptors were gathered from a human donor with multiple sclerosis.

The chain couples TRBV15 to TRBJ1-5; no definite D call. Germline CDR1 LNHNV, CDR2 YYDKDF (reference sequence). The ends were cut back, 0 bases at V and 5 bases at J, with 8 bases in the middle. The CDR3 is 14 amino acids. The DNA of the CDR3 is TGTGCCACCAGCAGAGATTTCGTGGATCAGCCCCAGCATTTT. This codes for CATSRDFVDQPQHF. The full variable domain, with the rest looked up from reference TRBV15 and TRBJ1-5, is DAMVIQNPRYQVTQFGKPVTLSCSQTLNHNVMYWYQQKSSQAPKLLFHYYDKDFNNEADTPDNFQSRRPNTSFCFLDIRSPGLGDTAMYLCATSRDFVDQPQHFGDGTRLSIL.

This clonotype was detected once. The chain links TRBV10-2 to TRBJ1-2; D is uncertain. The V end was cut by 3 bases, the J end by 1 base, with 6 bases between. The CDR3 contains 13 residues. Germline CDR1 and CDR2: WSHSY and SAAADI. In DNA, the CDR3 is TGCGCCAGCAGTGAACTGATTAACTATGGCTACACCTTC. Residues: CASSELINYGYTF.

This clonotype was seen only a few times. Here the CDR3 DNA reads TGCGCCAGCAGCCAAGATGGGGTGGGAGCTTTCTTT. Amino acids: CASSQDGVGAFF. J is TRBJ1-1 and V is TRBV4-1; the D is unclear. Germline V gene lookup returns CDR1 MGHRA and CDR2 YSYEKL. The CDR3 is 12 amino acids. V was clipped by 0 bases and J by 10 bases, with 9 bases between them.

The chain recombines TRBV5-1 with TRBJ2-3; D gene unclear. Trimming removed 1 base from V and 2 bases from J, with 8 bases in between. This CDR3 has 14 amino acids. In germline, CDR1 is SGHRS, CDR2 YFSETQ. The CDR3 region has the DNA TGCGCCAGCAGCTTGTCGGAGATCACAGATACGCAGTATTTT. It translates to CASSLSEITDTQYF.

The V gene is TRBV11-2, the J gene TRBJ1-1; TRBD1 might be the D (5 bases). The CDR3 is made up of 16 amino acids. Trimming removed 8 bases from V and 5 bases from J, with 24 bases in between. The germline V gene has CDR1 SGHAT and CDR2 FQNNGV. The CDR3 loop reads CASVKDPTGVGTEAFF. CDR3 nucleotides: TGTGCCAGCGTTAAAGACCCCACGGGGGTCGGGACTGAAGCTTTCTTT.

This clonotype was detected a few times. The chain recombines TRBV6-1 with TRBJ2-7; D remains ambiguous. Germline loops: CDR1 MNHNS, CDR2 SASEGT. The CDR3 is made up of 11 amino acids. V lost 3 bases, J lost 4 bases, and 4 bases lay in between. In nucleotides, the CDR3 is TGTGCCAGCAGTGATAGTTACGAGCAGTACTTC. Translated: CASSDSYEQYF.

This clonotype was found once. V and J are TRBV6-5 and TRBJ1-5, with D tentatively TRBD1 (6 bases). This CDR3 has 14 amino acids. Germline V CDR1 and CDR2: MNHEY, SVGAGI. Trimming took off 0 bases at V and 6 bases at J, with 9 bases between the two ends. CDR3 DNA sequence: TGTGCCAGCAGTTACTCCAGGGGTGGTCAGCCCCAGCATTTT. Protein product: CASSYSRGGQPQHF.

This chain joins TRBV5-4 and TRBJ1-2; D is possibly TRBD1 (5 bases). The CDR3 runs to 11 residues. V lost 6 bases and J lost 8, with 11 bases in between. Germline V gene data show CDR1 as SGHNT and CDR2 as YYREEE (reference sequence). CDR3 bases: TGTGCCAGCACCCCAGGGTGGGGCTACACCTTC. Its translation: CASTPGWGYTF.

The V gene is TRBV20-1, the J gene TRBJ2-1; TRBD2 matches 10 bases. Germline-derived CDR1 and CDR2 are DFQATT and SNEGSKA (reference sequence). The CDR3 sequence is 15 residues long. With V trimmed by 4 bases and J by 8 bases, 11 bases remained unmatched. The CDR3 region is CSAKREGEQIHEQFF. The CDR3 DNA sequence: TGCAGTGCTAAGCGGGAGGGGGAACAGATCCATGAGCAGTTCTTC.

This chain joins TRBV27 and TRBJ1-1; D unresolved. The germline CDR1 and CDR2 sequences are MNHEY and SMNVEV (reference sequence). The CDR3 is 13 amino acids. V was pared by 6 bases and J by 2 bases, with 10 bases between. CDR3: CASRPLDNTEAFF. The CDR3 nucleotides read TGTGCCAGCAGGCCCTTGGACAACACTGAAGCTTTCTTT.

The rearrangement joins TRBV28 to TRBJ1-2; D perhaps matches TRBD1 (5 bases). There are 14 residues in the CDR3. Germline loops: CDR1 MDHEN, CDR2 SYDVKM. Trimming took off 6 bases at V and 3 bases at J, with 14 bases between the two ends. CDR3 bases: TGTGCCAGCAGATACCAGGGTCGGGACTATGGCTACACCTTC. Amino acids: CASRYQGRDYGYTF.

The CDR3 reads CASSQSADSYNEQFF. For the CDR3, the DNA is TGTGCCAGCAGCCAGTCTGCCGACAGTTACAATGAGCAGTTCTTC. The rearrangement joins TRBV3-1 to TRBJ2-1; possible D gene TRBD1, 5 bases. The germline gives CDR1 LGHDT, CDR2 YNNKEL (reference sequence). The CDR3 runs to 15 residues. Trimming took 3 bases from V and 4 from J, leaving 13 bases between them.

This clonotype was seen only a few times. This chain joins TRBV12-3 or TRBV12-4 and TRBJ2-7; TRBD1 is a possible D gene (6 bases). This CDR3 has 14 amino acids. Trimming cost V 3 bases and J 0 bases, with 9 bases left between them. DNA for the CDR3: TGTGCCAGCAGTTTCAAGGGGGTCTCCTACGAGCAGTACTTC. This sequence encodes CASSFKGVSYEQYF.

The rearrangement joins TRBV7-9 to TRBJ2-5; tentatively, D is TRBD1 (5 bases). CDR3 size: 13 residues. Trimming took 5 bases from V and 5 from J, leaving 12 bases between them. The V gene's germline CDR1 is SEHNR and CDR2 FQNEAQ (reference sequence). The CDR3 region is CASSQDTRETQYF. The CDR3 DNA is TGTGCCAGCAGCCAGGACACGAGGGAGACCCAGTACTTC.

V gene TRBV6-5 combines with J gene TRBJ1-1; D not certain. CDR1 and CDR2 from the germline V gene are MNHEY and SVGAGI. V was cut by 5 bases and J by 4 bases, with 14 bases left in between. The CDR3 is made up of 14 amino acids. The CDR3 sequence: CASSPIAGFTEAFF. In DNA form, the CDR3 reads TGTGCCAGCAGTCCTATTGCGGGGTTCACTGAAGCTTTCTTT.